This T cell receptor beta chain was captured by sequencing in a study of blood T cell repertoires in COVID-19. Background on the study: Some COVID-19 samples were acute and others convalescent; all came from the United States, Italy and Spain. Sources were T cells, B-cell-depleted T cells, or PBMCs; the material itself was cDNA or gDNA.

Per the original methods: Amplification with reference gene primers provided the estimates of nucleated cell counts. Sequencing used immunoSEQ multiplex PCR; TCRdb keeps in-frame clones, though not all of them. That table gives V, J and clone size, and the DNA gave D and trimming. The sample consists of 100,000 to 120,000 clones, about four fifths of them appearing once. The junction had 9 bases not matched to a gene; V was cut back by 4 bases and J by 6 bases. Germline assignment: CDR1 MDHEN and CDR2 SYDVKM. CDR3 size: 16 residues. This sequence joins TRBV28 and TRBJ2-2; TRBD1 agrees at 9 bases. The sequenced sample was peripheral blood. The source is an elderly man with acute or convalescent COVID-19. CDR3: CASSSLGTGTAGELFF. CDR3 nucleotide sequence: TGTGCCAGCAGTTCCCTCGGGACAGGGACGGCCGGGGAGCTGTTTTTT.